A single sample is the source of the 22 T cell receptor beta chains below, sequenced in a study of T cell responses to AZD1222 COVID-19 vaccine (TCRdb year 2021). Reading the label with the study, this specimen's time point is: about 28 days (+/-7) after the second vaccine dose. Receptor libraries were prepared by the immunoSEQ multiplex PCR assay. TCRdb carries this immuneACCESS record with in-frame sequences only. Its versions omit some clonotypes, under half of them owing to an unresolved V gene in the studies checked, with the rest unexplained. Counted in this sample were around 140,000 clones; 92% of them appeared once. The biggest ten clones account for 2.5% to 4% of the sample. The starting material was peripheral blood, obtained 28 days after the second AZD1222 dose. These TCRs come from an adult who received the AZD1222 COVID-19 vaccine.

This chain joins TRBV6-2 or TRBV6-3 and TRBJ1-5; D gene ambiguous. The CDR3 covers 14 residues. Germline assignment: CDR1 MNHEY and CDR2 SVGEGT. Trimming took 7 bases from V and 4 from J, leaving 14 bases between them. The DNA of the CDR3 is TGTGCCAGCACCCCGGCTCTGGGGAATCAGCCCCAGCATTTT. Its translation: CASTPALGNQPQHF.

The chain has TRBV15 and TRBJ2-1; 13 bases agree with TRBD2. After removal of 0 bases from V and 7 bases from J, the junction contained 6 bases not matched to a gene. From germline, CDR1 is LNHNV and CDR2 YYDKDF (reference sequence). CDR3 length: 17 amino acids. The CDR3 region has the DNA TGTGCCACCAGCAGAGATAAGGGACTAGCGGGGCGAAATGAGCAGTTCTTC. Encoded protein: CATSRDKGLAGRNEQFF. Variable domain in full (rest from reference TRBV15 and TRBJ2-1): DAMVIQNPRYQVTQFGKPVTLSCSQTLNHNVMYWYQQKSSQAPKLLFHYYDKDFNNEADTPDNFQSRRPNTSFCFLDIRSPGLGDTAMYLCATSRDKGLAGRNEQFFGPGTRLTVL.

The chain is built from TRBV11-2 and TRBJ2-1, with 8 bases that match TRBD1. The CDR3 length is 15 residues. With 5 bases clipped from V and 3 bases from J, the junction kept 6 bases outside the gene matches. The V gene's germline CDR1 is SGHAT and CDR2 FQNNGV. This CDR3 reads CASSMDRALYNEQFF. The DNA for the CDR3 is TGTGCCAGCAGCATGGACAGGGCCCTCTACAATGAGCAGTTCTTC.

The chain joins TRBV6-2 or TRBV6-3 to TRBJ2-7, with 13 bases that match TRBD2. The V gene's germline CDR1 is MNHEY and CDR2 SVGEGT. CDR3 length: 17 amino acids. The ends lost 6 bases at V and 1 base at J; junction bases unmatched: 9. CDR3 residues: CASSLTSGRAFSYEQYF. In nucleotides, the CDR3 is TGTGCCAGCAGCCTTACTAGCGGGAGGGCCTTTTCCTACGAGCAGTACTTC.

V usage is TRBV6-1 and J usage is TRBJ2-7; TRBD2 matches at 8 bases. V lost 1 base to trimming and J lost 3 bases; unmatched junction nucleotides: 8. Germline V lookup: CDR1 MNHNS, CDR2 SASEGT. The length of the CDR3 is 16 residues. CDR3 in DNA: TGTGCCAGCAGTGAAGGGAGCGGGAGTCGTGGCTACGAGCAGTACTTC. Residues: CASSEGSGSRGYEQYF.

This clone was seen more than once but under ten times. CDR3 DNA sequence: TGTGCCAGTAGACGGGGCGAGGAGCAGTACTTC. Its translation is CASRRGEEQYF. J is TRBJ2-7 and V is TRBV28; possibly TRBD1 or TRBD2 for D (5 bases each). This CDR3 region has 11 residues. Trimming stripped 9 bases from V and 7 bases from J, with 13 bases between. The germline V gene encodes CDR1 MDHEN and CDR2 SYDVKM.

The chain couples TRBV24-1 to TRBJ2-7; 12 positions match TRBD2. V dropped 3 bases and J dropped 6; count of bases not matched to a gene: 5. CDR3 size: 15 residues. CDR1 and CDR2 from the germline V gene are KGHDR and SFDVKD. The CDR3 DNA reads TGTGCCACCAGTGATCGGACTAGCGGGGTAGGCGAGCAGTACTTC. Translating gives CATSDRTSGVGEQYF.

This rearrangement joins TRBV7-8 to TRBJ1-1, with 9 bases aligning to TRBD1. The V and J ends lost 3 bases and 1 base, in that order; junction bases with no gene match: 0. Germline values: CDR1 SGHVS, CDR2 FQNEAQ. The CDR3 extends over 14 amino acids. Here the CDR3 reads CASSLGQGNTEAFF. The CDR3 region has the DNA TGTGCCAGCAGCTTGGGACAGGGGAACACTGAAGCTTTCTTT.

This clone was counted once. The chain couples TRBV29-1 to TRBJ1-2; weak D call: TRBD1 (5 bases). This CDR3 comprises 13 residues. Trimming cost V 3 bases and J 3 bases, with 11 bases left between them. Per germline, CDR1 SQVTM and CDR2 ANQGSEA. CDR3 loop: CSVEGHSHYGYTF. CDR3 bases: TGCAGCGTTGAGGGGCATTCACACTATGGCTACACCTTC.

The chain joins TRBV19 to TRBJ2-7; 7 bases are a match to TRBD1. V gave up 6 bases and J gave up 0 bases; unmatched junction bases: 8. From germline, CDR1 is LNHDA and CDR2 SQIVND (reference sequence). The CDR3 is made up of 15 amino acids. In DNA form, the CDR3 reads TGTGCCAGTAGGCCAGGACAGGCCAACTCCTACGAGCAGTACTTC. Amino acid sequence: CASRPGQANSYEQYF.

CDR3 loop: CATSDPAGGADYGYTF. Written as DNA, the CDR3 is TGTGCCACCAGTGATCCCGCGGGGGGCGCTGACTATGGCTACACCTTC. This chain connects TRBV24-1 to TRBJ1-2; D is possibly TRBD1 (6 bases). This CDR3 comprises 16 residues. The germline gives CDR1 KGHDR, CDR2 SFDVKD. V shed 3 bases and J shed 3 bases, with 16 bases lying between them.

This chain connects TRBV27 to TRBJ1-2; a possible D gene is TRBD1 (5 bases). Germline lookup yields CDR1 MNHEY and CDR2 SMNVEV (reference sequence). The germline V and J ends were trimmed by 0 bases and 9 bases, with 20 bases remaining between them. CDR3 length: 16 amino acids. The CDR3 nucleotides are TGTGCCAGCAGTTTATCGAAACGTCCAGGGTCGATAAGCTACACCTTC. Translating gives CASSLSKRPGSISYTF.

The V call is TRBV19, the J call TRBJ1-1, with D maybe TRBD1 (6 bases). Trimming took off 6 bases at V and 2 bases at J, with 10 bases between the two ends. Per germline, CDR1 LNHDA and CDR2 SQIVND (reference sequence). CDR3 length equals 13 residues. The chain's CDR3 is CASRLGANTEAFF. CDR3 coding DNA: TGTGCCAGTAGGCTGGGGGCAAACACTGAAGCTTTCTTT.

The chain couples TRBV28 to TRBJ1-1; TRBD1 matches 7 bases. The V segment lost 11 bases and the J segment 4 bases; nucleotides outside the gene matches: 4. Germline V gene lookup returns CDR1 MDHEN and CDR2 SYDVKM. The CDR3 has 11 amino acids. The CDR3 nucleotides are TGTGCCTCGCAGGGGGGCACTGAAGCTTTCTTT. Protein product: CASQGGTEAFF.

In DNA form, the CDR3 reads TGTGCCAGCAGCGATGGGGTTCATGAGCAGTTCTTC. Encoded protein: CASSDGVHEQFF. The V gene is TRBV6-4, the J gene TRBJ2-1; no firm D call. Germline V gene lookup returns CDR1 MRHNA and CDR2 SNTAGT. V lost 6 bases and J 8 bases, leaving 11 bases between the germline ends. CDR3 length: 12 amino acids.

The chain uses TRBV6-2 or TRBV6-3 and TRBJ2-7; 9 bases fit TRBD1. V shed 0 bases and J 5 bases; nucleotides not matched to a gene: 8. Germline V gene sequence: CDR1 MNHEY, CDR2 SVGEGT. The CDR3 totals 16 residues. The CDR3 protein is CASSYSGTGKSDEQYF. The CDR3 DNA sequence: TGTGCCAGCAGTTACTCGGGGACAGGGAAGTCAGACGAGCAGTACTTC.

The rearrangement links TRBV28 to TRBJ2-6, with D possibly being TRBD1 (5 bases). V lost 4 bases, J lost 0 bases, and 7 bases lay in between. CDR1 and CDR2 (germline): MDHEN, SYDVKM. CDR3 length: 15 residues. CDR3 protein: CASSSQGSGANVLTF. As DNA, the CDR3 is TGTGCCAGCAGTTCGCAGGGCTCTGGGGCCAACGTCCTGACTTTC.

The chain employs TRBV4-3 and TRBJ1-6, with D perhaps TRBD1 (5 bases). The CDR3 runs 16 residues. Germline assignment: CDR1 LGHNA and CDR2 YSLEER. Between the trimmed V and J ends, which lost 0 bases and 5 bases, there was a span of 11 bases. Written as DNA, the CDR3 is TGCGCCAGCAGCCAAGAGCGCCAGGGTCATAATTCACCCCTCCACTTT. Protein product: CASSQERQGHNSPLHF.

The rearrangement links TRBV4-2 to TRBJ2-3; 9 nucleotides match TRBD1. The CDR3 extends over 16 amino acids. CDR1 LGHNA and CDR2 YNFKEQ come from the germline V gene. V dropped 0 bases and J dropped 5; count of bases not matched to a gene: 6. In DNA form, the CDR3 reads TGTGCCAGCAGCCAAGATCGGACAGGGGCCCGAGATACGCAGTATTTT. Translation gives CASSQDRTGARDTQYF.

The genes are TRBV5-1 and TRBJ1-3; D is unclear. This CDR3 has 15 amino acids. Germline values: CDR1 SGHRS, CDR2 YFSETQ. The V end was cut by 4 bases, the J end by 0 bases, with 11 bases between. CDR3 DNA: TGCGCCAGCAGCGCGGACGGGAGCTCTGGAAACACCATATATTTT. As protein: CASSADGSSGNTIYF.

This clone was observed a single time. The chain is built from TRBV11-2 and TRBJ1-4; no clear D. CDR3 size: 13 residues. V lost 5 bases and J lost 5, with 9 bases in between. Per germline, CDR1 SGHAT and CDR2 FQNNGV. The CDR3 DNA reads TGTGCCAGCAGCGAACAGTTAAATGAAAAACTGTTTTTT. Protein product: CASSEQLNEKLFF. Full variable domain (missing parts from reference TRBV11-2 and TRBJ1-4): EAGVAQSPRYKIIEKRQSVAFWCNPISGHATLYWYQQILGQGPKLLIQFQNNGVVDDSQLPKDRFSAERLKGVDSTLKIQPAKLEDSAVYLCASSEQLNEKLFFGSGTQLSVL.

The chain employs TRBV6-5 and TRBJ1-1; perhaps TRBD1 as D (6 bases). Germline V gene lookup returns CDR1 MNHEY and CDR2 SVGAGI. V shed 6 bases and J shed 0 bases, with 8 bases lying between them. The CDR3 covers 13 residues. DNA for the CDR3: TGTGCCAGCAGGACAGGCTTGAACACTGAAGCTTTCTTT. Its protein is CASRTGLNTEAFF.